The T cell receptor beta chain under discussion was sequenced for a study of regulatory T cells in long-lasting Graves disease. Arm-PCR of CDR3 regions with iRepertoire HTBI primers generated TCR beta libraries. MiXCR was run by TCRdb on the multiplex PCR reads, yielding one entry per CDR3 protein. The repertoire holds around 470,000 distinct CDR3 sequences, with 14% as singletons. On this clonotype: A much bigger clone sits one base away, suggesting this may be a read error.

The CDR3 loop spans 17 amino acids. From germline, CDR1 is LGHDT and CDR2 YNNKEL (reference sequence). Documented time point: newly diagnosed GD, antithyroid drugs for less than 3 months. PBMC-extracted RNA yielded the TCR library. In addition, the sample was reused for a study of T cells in Graves' hyperthyroidism and ophthalmopathy. That paper states: Uncontrolled infection, other autoimmune disease, pregnancy or lactation led to exclusion.

The sample was peripheral blood mononuclear cells (PBMCs), taken at new diagnosis, from a patient treated with antithyroid drugs. The chain uses TRBV3-1 and TRBJ2-1, with 7 bases that match TRBD2. This clonotype was sampled from a woman in her forties or fifties with Graves disease. In DNA, the CDR3 is TGTGCCAGCAGCGCAATTCCCCCTAGCGGTGAATACAATGGGCAGTTCTTC. It translates to CASSAIPPSGEYNGQFF.